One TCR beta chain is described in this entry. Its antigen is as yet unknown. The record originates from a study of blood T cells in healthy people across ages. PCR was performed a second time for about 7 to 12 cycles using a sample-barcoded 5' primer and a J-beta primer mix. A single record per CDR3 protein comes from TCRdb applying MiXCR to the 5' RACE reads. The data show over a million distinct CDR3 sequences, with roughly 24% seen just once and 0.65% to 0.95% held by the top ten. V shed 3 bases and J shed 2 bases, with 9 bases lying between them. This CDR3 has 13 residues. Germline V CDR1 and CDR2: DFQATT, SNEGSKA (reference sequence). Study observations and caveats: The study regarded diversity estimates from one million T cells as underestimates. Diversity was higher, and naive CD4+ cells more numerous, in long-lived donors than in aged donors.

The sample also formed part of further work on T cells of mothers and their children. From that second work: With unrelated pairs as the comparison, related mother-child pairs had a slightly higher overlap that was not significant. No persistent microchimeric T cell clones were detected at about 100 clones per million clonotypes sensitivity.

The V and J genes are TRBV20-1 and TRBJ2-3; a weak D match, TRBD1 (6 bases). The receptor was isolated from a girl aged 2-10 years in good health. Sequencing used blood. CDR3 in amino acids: CSASGGITDTQYF. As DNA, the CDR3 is TGCAGTGCTAGTGGGGGCATCACAGATACGCAGTATTTT.